This T cell receptor beta chain was profiled in a study of blood T cell repertoires in COVID-19. Study as a whole: Acute-phase and convalescent COVID-19 samples originated in the United States, Italy and Spain. PBMCs, B-cell-depleted T cells, or T cells provided the cDNA or gDNA that made up the material.

V lost 5 bases and J lost 3; bases outside the gene matches: 7. The germline V gene has CDR1 MDHEN and CDR2 SYDVKM. The CDR3 has 14 residues. Methods used by the authors: Researchers report that nucleated cell counts were estimated from reference gene primer amplification. Libraries were prepared by immunoSEQ multiplex PCR; TCRdb keeps only in-frame clonotypes and omits some of them. The DNA was the basis for D and trimming; V, J and clone size are from that table. Of 74,000 or so clones listed, around 91% are singletons. Specimen: peripheral blood. The origin of this receptor is a man aged 45-65 years with acute or convalescent COVID-19. The V gene is TRBV28, the J gene TRBJ2-7, with TRBD1 identical over 7 bases. CDR3 nucleotide sequence: TGTGCCAGCAGTCCCCCGGGACAGAGCTACGAGCAGTACTTC. It codes for CASSPPGQSYEQYF.